Listed below are T cell receptor beta chains from one sample, sequenced in a study of Ad26.COV2.S vaccination and SARS-CoV-2 variants. Method: immunoSEQ multiplex PCR; TCRdb's copy keeps in-frame clones and lacks some. The data show 240,000 or so clones, approximately 87% seen once. Source: peripheral blood, taken in a trial of Ad26.COV2.S vaccine versus placebo. Source of these receptors: a person between 18 and 60 years old who received the Ad26.COV2.S COVID-19 vaccine or a placebo. Each CDR3 is given with its conserved first and last residue. Each record gives: J gene, clone size, D gene, V gene, CDR3 DNA, CDR3 protein. A D gene is named only where the DNA matches it firmly. A row's size may be missing; if present it is once, few, many or a size class.

TRBJ1-6 | . | . | TRBV15 | TGTGCCACCAGCGGGGGGCCGGGGCTCCCCTCCTATAATTCACCCCTCCACTTT | CATSGGPGLPSYNSPLHF
TRBJ1-5 | . | . | TRBV6-5 | TGTGCCAGTTGGAACACGGAGAGCAATCAGCCCCAGCATTTT | CASWNTESNQPQHF
TRBJ1-1 | few | TRBD1 | TRBV18 | TGTGCCAGCTCACCACCAATCCGGCAGGGGGCGAACACTGAAGCTTTCTTT | CASSPPIRQGANTEAFF
TRBJ1-3 | . | . | TRBV4-3 | TGCGCCAGCAGCCTGGACCTCTTGGGGGTAAACACCATATATTTT | CASSLDLLGVNTIYF
TRBJ1-1 | . | . | TRBV6-6 | TGTGCCAGCAGTTACCCGGAGGAAGTGAACACTGAAGCTTTCTTT | CASSYPEEVNTEAFF
TRBJ2-3 | . | . | TRBV5-4 | TGTGCCAGCAGCTCGCGGGAACGAGGCACAGATACGCAGTATTTT | CASSSRERGTDTQYF
TRBJ1-2 | . | TRBD1 | TRBV9 | TGTGCCAGCAGCGTAGCTCGCGGCTTGGAGGGGGCATATTTTGGCTACACCTTC | CASSVARGLEGAYFGYTF
TRBJ2-4 | . | . | TRBV5-8 | TGTGCCAGCAGCTTGGAGGGGTTAGCCAAAAACATTCAGTACTTC | CASSLEGLAKNIQYF
TRBJ1-5 | . | TRBD1 | TRBV30 | TGTGCCGTGGACCAGGGGGGGGGTCAGCCCCAGCATTTT | CAVDQGGGQPQHF
TRBJ1-2 | . | . | TRBV19 | TGTGCCAGCCGTGACCAGGGAAACTATGGCTACACCTTC | CASRDQGNYGYTF
TRBJ2-5 | . | TRBD2 | TRBV5-4 | TGTGCCAGCAGCATGATGACTAGCGGAATCCAAGAGACCCAGTACTTC | CASSMMTSGIQETQYF
TRBJ2-5 | . | . | TRBV6-5 | TGTGCCAGCAGTTCCACCCTTAGGGGATTCCAAGAGACCCAGTACTTC | CASSSTLRGFQETQYF
TRBJ1-1 | once | TRBD1 | TRBV4-1 | TGCGCCAGCAGCCAAGACTATCCCGGGACAGGGAGGACTGAAGCTTTCTTT | CASSQDYPGTGRTEAFF
TRBJ1-1 | . | . | TRBV12-3/TRBV12-4 | TGTGCCAGCAGGGGCCTCACTGAAGCTTTCTTT | CASRGLTEAFF
TRBJ2-2 | . | . | TRBV12-3/TRBV12-4 | TGTGCCAGCAGTTTAGTGGGGACCGGGGAGCTGTTTTTT | CASSLVGTGELFF
TRBJ2-7 | . | TRBD2 | TRBV5-1 | TGCGCCAGCAGCTTTACTAGCGGGACATCCTACGAGCAGTACTTC | CASSFTSGTSYEQYF
TRBJ2-1 | . | . | TRBV19 | TGTGCCTCCATTGGAAGTCCCTACAATGAGCAGTTCTTC | CASIGSPYNEQFF
TRBJ2-5 | once | . | TRBV6-1 | TGTGCCAGCAGTGAAGCGTCTTTCCAGCTAGAGACCCAGTACTTC | CASSEASFQLETQYF
TRBJ1-2 | . | TRBD1 | TRBV6-5 | TGTGCCAGCAGTCCGACAGGGTTTTCTATGTTGGGCTACACCTTC | CASSPTGFSMLGYTF
TRBJ2-1 | . | . | TRBV5-1 | TGCGCCAGCAGCTTGTCTGGGGGCTCCTACAATGAGCAGTTCTTC | CASSLSGGSYNEQFF
TRBJ2-2 | . | . | TRBV5-1 | TGCGCCAGCAGCTTGGAGGGGCGCGGCACCGGGGAGCTGTTTTTT | CASSLEGRGTGELFF
TRBJ2-1 | . | . | TRBV7-9 | TGTGCCAGCAGCTTGCTTCAATACAATGAGCAGTTCTTC | CASSLLQYNEQFF
TRBJ2-3 | . | . | TRBV6-4 | TGTGCCAGCAGAGCTACTTCTAGCACAGATACGCAGTATTTT | CASRATSSTDTQYF
TRBJ2-2 | . | TRBD1 | TRBV28 | TGTGCCAGCAGGCTCGGGACAGGGTACACCGGGGAGCTGTTTTTT | CASRLGTGYTGELFF
TRBJ2-1 | . | TRBD2 | TRBV7-3 | TGTGCCAGCAGCTCTGGACTAGCGGATGAGCAGTTCTTC | CASSSGLADEQFF
TRBJ1-1 | . | . | TRBV25-1 | TGTGCCAGCAGTGAAGGGGGGCTCAGGTCTGAAGCTTTCTTT | CASSEGGLRSEAFF
TRBJ1-2 | . | . | TRBV5-4 | TGTGCCAGCAGCCCACAGGGACAAAATAACTATGGCTACACCTTC | CASSPQGQNNYGYTF
TRBJ2-7 | once | TRBD2 | TRBV7-2 | TGTGCCAGCAGCTCCGGGGACGGGACTAGCCTCTACGAGCAGTACTTC | CASSSGDGTSLYEQYF
TRBJ2-7 | . | . | TRBV7-2 | TGTGCCAGCAGCTTTTTATACGAGCAGTACTTC | CASSFLYEQYF